Described below is a single T cell receptor (beta chain) sequence and its context. TCRdb keeps only in-frame clones here, not all; method: immunoSEQ multiplex PCR. This sample has under 200,000 clones; 70% to 90% occur once, and the top ten carry 20% to 25%. The data stem from a study of blood T cell repertoires in COVID-19. Background on the study: Both acute and convalescent COVID-19 samples were obtained from the United States, Italy and Spain.

There are 13 residues in the CDR3. From germline, CDR1 is MNHNY and CDR2 SVGAGI (reference sequence). V shed 10 bases and J 4 bases; nucleotides not matched to a gene: 9. The chain recombines TRBV6-6 with TRBJ1-1; 7 bases match TRBD1. The sample was peripheral blood. The clonotype was recovered from a man between 60 and 70 years old with active or convalescent COVID-19. CDR3 region: CAIGRQGGTEAFF. CDR3 coding DNA: TGTGCCATCGGAAGACAGGGCGGCACTGAAGCTTTCTTT.